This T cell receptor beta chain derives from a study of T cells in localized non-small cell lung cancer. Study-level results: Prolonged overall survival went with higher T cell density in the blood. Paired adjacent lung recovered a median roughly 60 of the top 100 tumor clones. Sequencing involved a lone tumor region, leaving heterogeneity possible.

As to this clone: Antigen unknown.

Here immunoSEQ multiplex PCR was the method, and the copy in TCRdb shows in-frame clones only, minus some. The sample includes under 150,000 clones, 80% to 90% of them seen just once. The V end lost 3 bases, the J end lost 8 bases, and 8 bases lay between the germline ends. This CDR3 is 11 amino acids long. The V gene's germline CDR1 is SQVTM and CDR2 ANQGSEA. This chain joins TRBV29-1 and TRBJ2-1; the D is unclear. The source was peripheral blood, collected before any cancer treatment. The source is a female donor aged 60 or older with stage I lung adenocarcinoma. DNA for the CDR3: TGCAGCGTTGAGCGCCTGGATGAGCAGTTCTTC. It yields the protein CSVERLDEQFF.